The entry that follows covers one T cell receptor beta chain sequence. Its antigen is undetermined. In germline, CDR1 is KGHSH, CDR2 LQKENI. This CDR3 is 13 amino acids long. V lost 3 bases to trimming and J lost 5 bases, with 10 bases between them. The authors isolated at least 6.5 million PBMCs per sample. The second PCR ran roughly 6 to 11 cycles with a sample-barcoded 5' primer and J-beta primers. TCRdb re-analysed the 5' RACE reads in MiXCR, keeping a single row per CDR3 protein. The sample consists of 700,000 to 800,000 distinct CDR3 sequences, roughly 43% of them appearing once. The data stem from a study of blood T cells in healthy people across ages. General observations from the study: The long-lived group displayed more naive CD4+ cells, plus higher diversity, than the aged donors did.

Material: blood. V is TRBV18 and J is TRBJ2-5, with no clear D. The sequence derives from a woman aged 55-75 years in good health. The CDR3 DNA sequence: TGTGCCAGCTCACCGACGTGGGGTGAGACCCAGTACTTC. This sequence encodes CASSPTWGETQYF.